The clone carrying this TCR beta chain has just a few counts. Its antigen is as yet unknown. These data are taken from a study of T cell repertoires in cytomegalovirus infection. Study information: CMV infection plus the matching HLA type was flagged by public TCR beta signatures. General study points: Clonotype analysis showed dominance of the ex vivo response by HLA-C-restricted CMV-specific TCR beta clonotypes.

TCRdb re-derived calls from the reads in MiXCR, one entry per CDR3 protein. The repertoire holds 150,000 to 200,000 distinct CDR3 sequences, with about 17% as singletons. V shed 0 bases and J shed 6 bases, with 7 bases lying between them. This CDR3 is built from 12 residues. Germline-derived CDR1 and CDR2 are SGHDT and YYEEEE. The chain has TRBV5-6 and TRBJ2-7; weak D call: TRBD1 (6 bases). The TCR comes from a human donor in good health (CMV status not recorded). Some clones in this sample may be carry-over from other donors' samples. The sequenced material came from CD8+ T cells from PBMCs. CDR3 sequence (DNA): TGTGCCAGCAGCTTGGGGACAGTCGAGCAGTACTTC. Its translation: CASSLGTVEQYF. Full variable domain (rest looked up from reference TRBV5-6 and TRBJ2-7): DAGVTQSPTHLIKTRGQQVTLRCSPKSGHDTVSWYQQALGQGPQFIFQYYEEEERQRGNFPDRFSGHQFPNYSSELNVNALLLGDSALYLCASSLGTVEQYFGPGTRLTVT.